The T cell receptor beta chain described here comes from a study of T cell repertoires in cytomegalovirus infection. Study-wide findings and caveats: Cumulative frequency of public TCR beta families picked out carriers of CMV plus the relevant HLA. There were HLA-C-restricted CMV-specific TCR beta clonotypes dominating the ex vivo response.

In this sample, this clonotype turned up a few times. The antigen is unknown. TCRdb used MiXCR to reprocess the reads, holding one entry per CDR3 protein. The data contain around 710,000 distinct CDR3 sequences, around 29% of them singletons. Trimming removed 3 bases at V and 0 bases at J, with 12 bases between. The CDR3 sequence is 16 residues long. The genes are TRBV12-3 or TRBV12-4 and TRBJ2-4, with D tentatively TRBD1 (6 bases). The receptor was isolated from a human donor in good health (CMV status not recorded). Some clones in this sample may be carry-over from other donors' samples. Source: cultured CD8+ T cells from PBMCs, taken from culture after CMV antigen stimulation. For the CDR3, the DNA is TGTGCCAGCAGTTTGGGGGACATAGTAGCCAAAAACATTCAGTACTTC. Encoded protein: CASSLGDIVAKNIQYF.